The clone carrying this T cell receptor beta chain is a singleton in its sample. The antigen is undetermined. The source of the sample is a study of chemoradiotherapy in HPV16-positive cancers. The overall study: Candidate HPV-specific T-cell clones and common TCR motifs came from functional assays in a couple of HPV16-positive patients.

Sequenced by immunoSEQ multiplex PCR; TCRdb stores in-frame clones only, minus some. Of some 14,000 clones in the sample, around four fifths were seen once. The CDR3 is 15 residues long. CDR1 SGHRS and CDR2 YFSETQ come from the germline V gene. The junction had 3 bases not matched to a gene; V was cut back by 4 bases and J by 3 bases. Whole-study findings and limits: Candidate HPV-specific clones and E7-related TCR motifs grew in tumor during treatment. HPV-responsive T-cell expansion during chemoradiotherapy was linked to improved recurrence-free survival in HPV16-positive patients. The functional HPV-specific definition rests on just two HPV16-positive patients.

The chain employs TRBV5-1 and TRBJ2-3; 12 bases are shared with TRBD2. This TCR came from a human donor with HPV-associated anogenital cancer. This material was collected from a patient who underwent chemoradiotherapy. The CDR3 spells CASSILAGGTDTQYF. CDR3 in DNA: TGCGCCAGCAGCATACTAGCGGGGGGAACAGATACGCAGTATTTT.